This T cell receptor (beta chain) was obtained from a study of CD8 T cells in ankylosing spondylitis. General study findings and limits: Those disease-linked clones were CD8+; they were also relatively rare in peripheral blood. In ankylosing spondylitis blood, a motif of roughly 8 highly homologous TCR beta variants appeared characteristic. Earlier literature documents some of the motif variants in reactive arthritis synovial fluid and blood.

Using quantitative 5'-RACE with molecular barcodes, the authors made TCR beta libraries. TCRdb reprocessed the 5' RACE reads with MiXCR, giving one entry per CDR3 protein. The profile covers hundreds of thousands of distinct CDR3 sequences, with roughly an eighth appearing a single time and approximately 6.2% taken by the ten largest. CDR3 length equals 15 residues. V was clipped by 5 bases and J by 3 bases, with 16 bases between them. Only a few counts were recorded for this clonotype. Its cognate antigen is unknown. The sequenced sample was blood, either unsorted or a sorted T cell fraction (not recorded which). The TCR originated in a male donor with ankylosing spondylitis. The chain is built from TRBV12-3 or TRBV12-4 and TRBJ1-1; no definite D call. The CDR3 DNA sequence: TGTGCCAGCAGTCCTCGGGCCCAGTTATACACTGAAGCTTTCTTT. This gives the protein CASSPRAQLYTEAFF.